Sequencing of this T cell receptor (beta chain) was carried out in a study of blood T cell repertoires in COVID-19. About the study: The United States, Italy and Spain were the sources of the acute and convalescent COVID-19 samples.

Enrolled during active infection, Seattle patients were then followed longitudinally. Per the authors' pipeline: Scientists estimated how many nucleated cells there were by amplifying reference gene primers. Clones were read by immunoSEQ multiplex PCR, and TCRdb kept only the in-frame ones, dropping some. D and trimming come from the DNA, and the V and J calls and clone size come from that table. The sample records about 88,000 clones, roughly 87% being singletons. Germline CDR1 reads SNHLY; CDR2 reads FYNNEI. V shed 7 bases and J 8 bases; nucleotides not matched to a gene: 7. The CDR3 contains 12 residues.

The source is a man younger than 35 with COVID-19, enrolled during active disease. The chain carries TRBV2 and TRBJ1-2, with 7 bases lining up with TRBD1. The specimen sequenced was peripheral blood. CDR3 bases: TGTGCCAGCAATGAGGCAGGGGGAGGCTACACCTTC. It translates to CASNEAGGGYTF.